The 26 T cell receptor beta chains given below trace back to one sample, sequenced in a study of cytomegalovirus exposure and HLA in healthy donors. Sequencing was performed with immunoSEQ multiplex PCR; in TCRdb, only in-frame clones are kept and a portion is missing. The table includes about 330,000 clones, 75% to 90% detected once. The material sequenced was PBMCs. These receptors were taken from a woman under 30 in good health and CMV-seronegative.

This clone was seen only once. The V and J genes are TRBV7-2 and TRBJ2-2; D perhaps matches TRBD2 (5 bases). From germline, CDR1 is SGHTA and CDR2 FQGNSA. The CDR3 has 17 residues. Trimming left V 0 bases short and J 6 bases short, with 17 bases between. CDR3 protein: CASSLAASRAFAGELFF. The CDR3 DNA sequence: TGTGCCAGCAGCTTAGCAGCTAGCCGTGCCTTCGCCGGGGAGCTGTTTTTT.

The rearrangement links TRBV6-1 to TRBJ2-2; 7 bases align to TRBD2. Germline lookup yields CDR1 MNHNS and CDR2 SASEGT. J lost 5 bases, V lost 2 bases, and 8 bases had no gene match. CDR3 size: 16 residues. Here the CDR3 reads CASSESLAGKTGELFF. The CDR3 DNA is TGTGCCAGCAGTGAAAGTTTAGCGGGTAAAACCGGGGAGCTGTTTTTT.

CDR3 DNA sequence: TGTGCCAGCAGCCGGACTAGCGGGAGGTACGACGAGCAGTACTTC. Translating it yields CASSRTSGRYDEQYF. The J gene is TRBJ2-7, the V gene TRBV11-1; 14 nucleotides line up with TRBD2. Germline V gene lookup returns CDR1 SGHAT and CDR2 FQDESV (reference sequence). V lost 5 bases, J lost 5 bases, and 5 bases stayed unmatched. CDR3 size: 15 residues. Combining the CDR3 with reference TRBV11-1 and TRBJ2-7 gives the whole variable domain EAEVAQSPRYKITEKSQAVAFWCDPISGHATLYWYRQILGQGPELLVQFQDESVVDDSQLPKDRFSAERLKGVDSTLKIQPAELGDSAMYLCASSRTSGRYDEQYFGPGTRLTVT.

J is TRBJ2-2 and V is TRBV10-3; 8 nucleotides line up with TRBD1. CDR3 length: 15 amino acids. Unmatched junction bases numbered 5, after V lost 7 bases and J lost 1 base. CDR1 and CDR2 from the germline V gene are ENHRY and SYGVKD. CDR3 loop: CAITLGQENTGELFF. The CDR3 nucleotides read TGTGCCATCACCTTGGGACAGGAGAACACCGGGGAGCTGTTTTTT.

The rearrangement links TRBV5-6 to TRBJ2-3, with TRBD1 matching over 7 bases. V lost 4 bases and J lost 7; bases outside the gene matches: 15. This CDR3 comprises 16 residues. Germline V gene lookup returns CDR1 SGHDT and CDR2 YYEEEE. The CDR3 DNA follows: TGTGCCAGCAGCGGTGGGAGTATGGGGACAGTCAATACGCAGTATTTT. Translation: CASSGGSMGTVNTQYF.

The V gene is TRBV4-3, the J gene TRBJ2-3, with 10 bases aligning to TRBD1. This CDR3 spans 17 amino acids. CDR1 is LGHNA, CDR2 YSLEER, per germline. Trimming cost V 0 bases and J 5 bases; bases outside gene matches: 8. DNA for the CDR3: TGCGCCAGCAGCCAAGATTTGGGGGACAGGGGCAAAGATACGCAGTATTTT. The encoded protein is CASSQDLGDRGKDTQYF.

The chain employs TRBV5-1 and TRBJ2-2; the D is unclear. The CDR3 totals 13 residues. The germline gives CDR1 SGHRS, CDR2 YFSETQ. V dropped 4 bases and J dropped 4 bases, with 8 bases sitting between them. The CDR3 DNA follows: TGCGCCAGCAGCCAAACAAGCACCGGGGAGCTGTTTTTT. Its protein is CASSQTSTGELFF.

The chain carries TRBV28 and TRBJ1-5; 8 bases align to TRBD1. The germline V gene encodes CDR1 MDHEN and CDR2 SYDVKM. The CDR3 runs 15 residues. The V segment lost 5 bases and the J segment 1 base; nucleotides outside the gene matches: 4. This CDR3 is CASSDRTGSNQPQHF. The CDR3 coding sequence is TGTGCCAGCAGTGACAGGACAGGGAGCAATCAGCCCCAGCATTTT.

The chain employs TRBV7-9 and TRBJ1-2; 7 bases align to TRBD1. Per the germline V gene, CDR1 is SEHNR and CDR2 is FQNEAQ (reference sequence). J lost 2 bases, V lost 5 bases, and 5 bases had no gene match. The length of the CDR3 is 14 residues. Here the CDR3 DNA reads TGTGCCAGCAGCAGTCAGGGGGAGAACTATGGCTACACCTTC. This encodes CASSSQGENYGYTF.

This chain uses TRBV5-4 with TRBJ2-5, with TRBD1 identical over 8 bases. The CDR3 has 14 amino acids. The junction had 7 bases not matched to a gene; V was cut back by 4 bases and J by 5 bases. CDR1 SGHNT and CDR2 YYREEE come from the germline V gene (reference sequence). The CDR3 DNA sequence: TGTGCCAGCAGCCCCGGACAGGGTTTGGAGACCCAGTACTTC. Translating gives CASSPGQGLETQYF.

V is TRBV5-1 and J is TRBJ2-3, with a tentative D call TRBD2 (6 bases). Germline V gives CDR1 SGHRS, CDR2 YFSETQ. Deletions cut 0 bases from V and 2 bases from J, with 13 bases between. CDR3 size: 16 residues. CDR3 protein: CASSLAGGSDTDTQYF. The CDR3 DNA reads TGCGCCAGCAGCTTGGCCGGGGGATCAGACACAGATACGCAGTATTTT.

Only one count was recorded for this clone. The V call is TRBV10-1, the J call TRBJ1-5, with 10 bases that match TRBD1. This CDR3 comprises 18 residues. V dropped 2 bases and J dropped 0; count of bases not matched to a gene: 7. Germline CDR1 and CDR2: WNHNN and SYGVQD (reference sequence). CDR3 sequence reads: CASSETGQGIHSNQPQHF. The CDR3 DNA reads TGCGCCAGCAGTGAGACGGGACAGGGGATCCATAGCAATCAGCCCCAGCATTTT.

The J gene is TRBJ1-2, the V gene TRBV9; no reliable D call. V was cut by 6 bases and J by 7 bases, with 13 bases left in between. Germline CDR1 SGDLS, CDR2 YYNGEE. CDR3 length: 12 amino acids. The CDR3 DNA is TGTGCCAGCACCCCAAGTGACTTTGGCTACACCTTC. The encoded protein is CASTPSDFGYTF.

A note on this clone: Additional DNA sequences in this sample encode the identical CDR3. The chain couples TRBV27 to TRBJ1-5, with 9 nucleotides matching TRBD1. The germline gives CDR1 MNHEY, CDR2 SMNVEV (reference sequence). The CDR3 runs to 16 residues. Unmatched junction bases numbered 9, after V lost 5 bases and J lost 4 bases. The CDR3 nucleotides are TGTGCCAGCAGTCTAACAGGGGGCTTGAGTAATCAGCCCCAGCATTTT. Protein product: CASSLTGGLSNQPQHF.

This clone has a handful of counts. The gene calls are TRBV6-5 and TRBJ2-2; possibly TRBD1 for D (5 bases). Trimming took off 2 bases at V and 6 bases at J, with 7 bases between the two ends. The CDR3 length is 13 residues. The V gene's germline CDR1 is MNHEY and CDR2 SVGAGI. For the CDR3, the DNA is TGTGCCAGCAGTTACCCAGGGTCCGGGGAGCTGTTTTTT. It yields the protein CASSYPGSGELFF.

This clone came up once. The chain employs TRBV18 and TRBJ1-2; D remains unclear. The germline gives CDR1 KGHSH, CDR2 LQKENI. V was pared by 6 bases and J by 2 bases, with 13 bases between. The CDR3 length is 14 residues. The CDR3 DNA reads as TGTGCCAGCTCGGAGGGCCCCGCCAACTATGGCTACACCTTC. Translating it yields CASSEGPANYGYTF.

This clone has a single count. The chain combines TRBV28 with TRBJ1-3, with TRBD1 matching over 8 bases. This CDR3 comprises 15 residues. The junction had 5 bases not matched to a gene; V was cut back by 5 bases and J by 2 bases. The germline gives CDR1 MDHEN, CDR2 SYDVKM. In nucleotides, the CDR3 is TGTGCCAGCAGTCCCCAGACAGGGGCTGGAAACACCATATATTTT. It is translated as CASSPQTGAGNTIYF.

V usage is TRBV2 and J usage is TRBJ2-1, with TRBD2 matching over 8 bases. The CDR3 is made up of 16 amino acids. Germline V CDR1 and CDR2: SNHLY, FYNNEI. After removal of 8 bases from V and 3 bases from J, the junction contained 12 bases not matched to a gene. CDR3 bases: TGTGCCAGCGGGGAGTCTAGCGGGCCTTACTACAATGAGCAGTTCTTC. Translating gives CASGESSGPYYNEQFF.

This clone was observed a few times. CDR3 amino acids: CASSFVLGDGYTF. The CDR3 coding sequence is TGTGCCAGCAGCTTTGTCCTAGGGGATGGCTACACCTTC. The chain joins TRBV7-9 to TRBJ1-2, with a tentative D call TRBD1 (5 bases). The germline CDR1 and CDR2 sequences are SEHNR and FQNEAQ (reference sequence). V was pared by 3 bases and J by 6 bases, with 11 bases between. The CDR3 is 13 residues long. Full variable domain (remainder filled in from reference TRBV7-9 and TRBJ1-2): DTGVSQNPRHKITKRGQNVTFRCDPISEHNRLYWYRQTLGQGPEFLTYFQNEAQLEKSRLLSDRFSAERPKGSFSTLEIQRTEQGDSAMYLCASSFVLGDGYTFGSGTRLTVV.

The rearrangement uses TRBV18 and TRBJ1-2, with D perhaps TRBD1 (5 bases). CDR1 is KGHSH, CDR2 LQKENI, per germline. CDR3 length: 15 amino acids. Trimming took off 2 bases at V and 3 bases at J, with 13 bases between the two ends. CDR3 sequence (DNA): TGTGCCAGCTCACCAGTTTCCCAGGGTGACTATGGCTACACCTTC. It encodes CASSPVSQGDYGYTF.

On this clone: A junction boundary mismatches the germline segment, possibly from a read error. The V call is TRBV25-1, the J call TRBJ2-7; D unclear. The germline CDR1 and CDR2 sequences are MGHDK and SYGVNS. CDR3 length equals 11 residues. The CDR3: CASSQSSEQYF. The CDR3, as DNA: TGTGCCAGCAGTCAGTCCTCCGAGCAGTACTTC.

The CDR3 DNA reads as TGTGCCAGCAGTTCTCCGGACTACTCCTACTCCTACAATGAGCAGTTCTTC. Amino acids: CASSSPDYSYSYNEQFF. The chain is built from TRBV27 and TRBJ2-1; possibly TRBD2 for D (6 bases). V was cut by 4 bases and J by 0 bases, with 16 bases left in between. Germline V CDR1 and CDR2: MNHEY, SMNVEV (reference sequence). The CDR3 is made up of 17 amino acids.

This clone was counted once. The chain couples TRBV7-9 to TRBJ2-2; 9 bases align to TRBD1. The CDR3 is made up of 13 amino acids. The V gene end was trimmed by 8 bases and the J gene end by 4 bases; junction bases not matched to a gene: 2. The V gene's germline CDR1 is SEHNR and CDR2 FQNEAQ (reference sequence). CDR3 in DNA: TGTGCCAGCGCGACAGGGGGCACCGGGGAGCTGTTTTTT. It yields the protein CASATGGTGELFF. Combining the CDR3 with reference TRBV7-9 and TRBJ2-2 gives the whole variable domain DTGVSQNPRHKITKRGQNVTFRCDPISEHNRLYWYRQTLGQGPEFLTYFQNEAQLEKSRLLSDRFSAERPKGSFSTLEIQRTEQGDSAMYLCASATGGTGELFFGEGSRLTVL.

The V and J genes are TRBV2 and TRBJ2-1, with D possibly TRBD2 on 6 matching bases. Germline CDR1 reads SNHLY; CDR2 reads FYNNEI. With 7 bases removed from V and 6 bases from J, the gap between germline ends came to 19 bases. CDR3 length equals 15 residues. The CDR3 spells CASTLGDSSLNEQFF. CDR3 DNA sequence: TGTGCCAGCACCCTGGGGGACTCTTCTCTCAATGAGCAGTTCTTC.

The CDR3 nucleotides are TGTGCCAGCAGGGGGGGTGGGACTAATAGTCGCGAGCAGTACTTC. As protein: CASRGGGTNSREQYF. The chain links TRBV6-6 to TRBJ2-7; 7 bases map to TRBD2. V lost 6 bases, J lost 6 bases, and 14 bases stayed unmatched. The V gene's germline CDR1 is MNHNY and CDR2 SVGAGI (reference sequence). The CDR3 is 15 residues long.

J is TRBJ2-2 and V is TRBV9, with D maybe TRBD2 (6 bases). The CDR3 has 14 amino acids. Looked up from germline, CDR1 is SGDLS and CDR2 is YYNGEE. V shed 0 bases and J shed 8 bases, with 11 bases lying between them. Here the CDR3 DNA reads TGTGCCAGCAGCGTAGACGGGAGATCAGGGGAGCTGTTTTTT. Encoded protein: CASSVDGRSGELFF. The variable domain in full, with the rest retrieved from reference TRBV9 and TRBJ2-2, is DSGVTQTPKHLITATGQRVTLRCSPRSGDLSVYWYQQSLDQGLQFLIQYYNGEERAKGNILERFSAQQFPDLHSELNLSSLELGDSALYFCASSVDGRSGELFFGEGSRLTVL.